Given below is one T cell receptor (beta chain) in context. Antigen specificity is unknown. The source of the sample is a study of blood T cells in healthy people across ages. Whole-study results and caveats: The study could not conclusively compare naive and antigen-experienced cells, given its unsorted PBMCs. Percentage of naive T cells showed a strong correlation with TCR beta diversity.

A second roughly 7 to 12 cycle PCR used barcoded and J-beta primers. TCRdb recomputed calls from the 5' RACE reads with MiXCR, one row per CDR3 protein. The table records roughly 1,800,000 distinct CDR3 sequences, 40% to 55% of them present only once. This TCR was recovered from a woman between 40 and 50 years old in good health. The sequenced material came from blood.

The CDR3: CASSEAGLDQYF. In DNA form, the CDR3 reads TGTGCCAGCAGTGAAGCGGGACTAGATCAGTACTTC. J is TRBJ2-4 and V is TRBV6-1; TRBD2 matches at 8 bases. Germline assignment: CDR1 MNHNS and CDR2 SASEGT. V was clipped by 0 bases and J by 12 bases; unmatched bases: 1. The CDR3 extends over 12 amino acids.